Sequencing of this TCR beta chain was carried out in a study of cytomegalovirus exposure and HLA in healthy donors. Germline assignment: CDR1 WNHNN and CDR2 SYGVQD (reference sequence). The CDR3 spans 14 residues. Trimming took 3 bases from V and 10 from J, leaving 17 bases between them. Study observations and caveats: In a later analysis, TCR beta V- and J-gene trimming showed a link to a missense DCLRE1C variant. A few of the chains that were CMV-associated were confirmed in vitro to be specific for CMV antigens. It was shown in a later analysis that HLA-associated TCR beta chains were more clonally expanded than other, equally common chains.

This clone occurred once. Its antigen remains unknown. Primers for the PCR totalled 60 Vbeta and 13 Jbeta. The assay was immunoSEQ multiplex PCR, and TCRdb's table has in-frame clones only and misses some. The profile shows more than 65,000 clones, 82% of them singletons. Source material: PBMCs. This chain uses TRBV10-1 with TRBJ2-3; D ambiguous. The sequence was collected from a man younger than 35 in good health and CMV-seronegative. CDR3 amino acids: CASSDPRVPDAQYF. The CDR3 nucleotides read TGCGCCAGCAGTGACCCCCGAGTTCCTGATGCGCAGTATTTT.